The present TCR beta chain was sequenced within a study of cytomegalovirus exposure and HLA in healthy donors. The study ran its PCR with 60 Vbeta and 13 Jbeta primers. Profiled with immunoSEQ multiplex PCR; TCRdb holds only in-frame clones, not every one. The sample yields roughly 140,000 clones, roughly 64% seen once. The V segment lost 2 bases and the J segment 3 bases; nucleotides outside the gene matches: 7. There are 16 residues in the CDR3. Germline V CDR1 and CDR2: SGDLS, YYNGEE. The sample holds a few counts of this clone. The V call is TRBV9, the J call TRBJ2-7; 11 positions match TRBD1. The receptor was derived from a woman younger than 45 in good health and CMV-seropositive. The specimen was PBMCs. The CDR3 protein is CASSVGAGTGGYEQYF. The DNA of the CDR3 is TGTGCCAGCAGCGTGGGCGCCGGGACAGGGGGCTACGAGCAGTACTTC.